The clone carrying this T cell receptor beta chain came up many times. Germline CDR1 SGHTA, CDR2 FQGNSA. The CDR3 has 18 amino acids. V was trimmed by 5 bases and J by 4 bases, leaving 24 bases between them. TCRdb ran MiXCR on the reads and lists one entry per CDR3 protein. This sample yields hundreds of thousands of distinct CDR3 sequences, of which roughly 24% are seen a single time; approximately 8.2% belongs to the top ten. This entry is derived from a study of T cell repertoires in cytomegalovirus infection. Sequencing used CD8+ T cells from PBMCs. The V gene is TRBV7-2, the J gene TRBJ2-1; a possible D gene is TRBD2 (5 bases). This TCR came from a human donor in good health (CMV status not recorded). Some clones in this sample may be carry-over from other donors' samples. The CDR3 loop reads CASSPIRDYSPTYNEQFF. The CDR3, as DNA: TGTGCCAGCAGCCCCATCCGCGACTATAGCCCAACTTACAATGAGCAGTTCTTC.